Each of the 8 T cell receptor beta chains below was sequenced from the same sample in a study of ipilimumab plus nivolumab after autologous stem cell transplantation. Libraries were prepared by immunoSEQ multiplex PCR; TCRdb keeps only in-frame clonotypes and omits some of them. The sample records fewer than 20,000 clones, roughly 71% being singletons. Sequencing was performed on PBMCs, taken in a trial of ipilimumab plus nivolumab as post-transplant consolidation. These receptors all stem from a male donor with diffuse large B-cell lymphoma.

This clone was picked up a small number of times. This chain connects TRBV30 to TRBJ1-4; 7 nucleotides agree with TRBD1. The germline gives CDR1 GTSNPN, CDR2 SVGIG (reference sequence). J gave up 5 bases and V 5 bases, and 5 bases lay outside the gene matches. The CDR3 covers 13 residues. For the CDR3, the DNA is TGTGCCTGGTGTGACAGGGCGAATGAAAAACTGTTTTTT. Its protein is CAWCDRANEKLFF.

The rearrangement joins TRBV10-3 to TRBJ2-7; TRBD1 aligns across 11 bases. V shed 4 bases and J 5 bases; nucleotides not matched to a gene: 4. The CDR3 is 14 amino acids. The germline gives CDR1 ENHRY, CDR2 SYGVKD. CDR3 region: CAISGTGQGDEQYF. The CDR3 bases are TGTGCCATCAGTGGGACGGGACAGGGGGACGAGCAGTACTTC.

The chain carries TRBV27 and TRBJ2-7; D remains ambiguous. Trimming took 5 bases from V and 3 from J, leaving 11 bases between them. This CDR3 comprises 13 residues. Germline V lookup: CDR1 MNHEY, CDR2 SMNVEV (reference sequence). Here the CDR3 reads CASSHRDVYEQYF. In DNA form, the CDR3 reads TGTGCCAGCAGTCATAGGGATGTCTACGAGCAGTACTTC.

J is TRBJ2-7 and V is TRBV2; TRBD1 might be the D (6 bases). CDR1 is SNHLY and CDR2 is FYNNEI in the germline V gene. This CDR3 spans 15 amino acids. V was cut by 6 bases and J by 0 bases, with 15 bases left in between. CDR3 nucleotide sequence: TGTGCCAGCAGGGACTTTACAGGGAGCTCCTACGAGCAGTACTTC. It codes for CASRDFTGSSYEQYF.

The chain employs TRBV5-6 and TRBJ1-1; TRBD1 matches 7 bases. J gave up 5 bases and V 0 bases, and 7 bases lay outside the gene matches. The CDR3 is made up of 15 amino acids. CDR1 is SGHDT, CDR2 YYEEEE, per germline. CDR3 sequence (DNA): TGTGCCAGCAGCTTGGCCCCACAGGGGATGACTGAAGCTTTCTTT. Protein: CASSLAPQGMTEAFF.

The chain joins TRBV7-9 to TRBJ2-1, with 13 bases fitting TRBD2. CDR3 length equals 15 residues. Germline trimming cut 5 bases from V and 7 bases from J; bases unmatched to any gene: 5. The germline V gene has CDR1 SEHNR and CDR2 FQNEAQ (reference sequence). The CDR3 nucleotides read TGTGCCAGCAGCCCGCGGACTAGCGGGAGTAATGAGCAGTTCTTC. Translated, it gives CASSPRTSGSNEQFF.

The DNA for the CDR3 is TGCAGCGCCGCGTCGCCTAGCGGCACAGATACGCAGTATTTT. This sequence encodes CSAASPSGTDTQYF. This chain connects TRBV29-1 to TRBJ2-3, with D maybe TRBD2 (6 bases). The CDR3 has 14 residues. The germline V gene encodes CDR1 SQVTM and CDR2 ANQGSEA. The V end was cut by 7 bases, the J end by 1 base, with 15 bases between.

The chain recombines TRBV11-2 with TRBJ2-7, with 15 bases aligning to TRBD2. Germline V CDR1 and CDR2: SGHAT, FQNNGV. CDR3 length: 16 amino acids. Trimming cost V 5 bases and J 3 bases; bases outside gene matches: 5. The CDR3 sequence is CASSPGLAGGNYEQYF. The DNA for the CDR3 is TGTGCCAGCAGCCCGGGACTAGCGGGGGGCAACTACGAGCAGTACTTC.